The rows below give T cell receptor beta chains drawn from one sample of a study of blood T cell repertoires in COVID-19. Sequenced by immunoSEQ multiplex PCR; TCRdb stores in-frame clones only, minus some. This sample carries 65,000 to 90,000 clones, around 76% of them seen once, and the ten largest clones take about 17%. The sample consisted of peripheral blood. These receptors were collected from a man between 65 and 85 years old with active or convalescent COVID-19. The CDR3 runs from the conserved cysteine through the conserved F or W. D genes are given only for firm matches. Clone size is given for some rows only: seen once, a few or many times, or a class if the clone is expanded.

>TRBJ1-4|few|TRBV28|TRBD1
CASRDGTGEFFEKLFF
TGTGCCAGCAGGGACGGGACAGGGGAATTTTTCGAAAAACTGTTTTTT
>TRBJ1-1|.|TRBV5-4|.
CASSLKAGGTATEAFF
TGTGCCAGCAGCTTGAAAGCCGGCGGGACCGCTACTGAAGCTTTCTTT
>TRBJ2-5|once|TRBV5-1|.
CASSSEEGFRQTQYF
TGCGCCAGCAGCTCCGAAGAGGGATTCAGGCAGACCCAGTACTTC
>TRBJ2-2|.|TRBV10-3|TRBD1
CAIGGQGNTGELFF
TGTGCCATCGGAGGACAGGGGAACACCGGGGAGCTGTTTTTT
>TRBJ2-5|few|TRBV9|.
CASSPLAAQETQYF
TGTGCCAGCAGCCCCTTGGCGGCACAAGAGACCCAGTACTTC
>TRBJ2-3|.|TRBV24-1|TRBD2
CATSDRRGAGVTDTQYF
TGTGCCACCAGTGACCGGCGTGGAGCGGGGGTCACAGATACGCAGTATTTT
>TRBJ2-2|.|TRBV6-5|TRBD2
CASSASGGGELFF
TGTGCCAGCAGCGCTAGCGGGGGTGGGGAGCTGTTTTTT
>TRBJ2-7|.|TRBV12-5|.
CASAPDTYEQYF
TGTGCTAGTGCCCCGGACACGTACGAGCAGTACTTC
>TRBJ2-1|.|TRBV2|TRBD2
CASSEMVAGLDEQFF
TGTGCCAGCAGTGAAATGGTAGCGGGGCTGGATGAGCAGTTCTTC
>TRBJ1-1|many|TRBV2|.
CASSESVRGTEAFF
TGTGCCAGCAGTGAAAGCGTAAGAGGGACTGAAGCTTTCTTT
>TRBJ2-2|.|TRBV28|TRBD1
CASSPGTGGTGELFF
TGTGCCAGCAGTCCCGGGACAGGGGGCACCGGGGAGCTGTTTTTT
>TRBJ1-2|.|TRBV2|.
CASSPTGPYGYTF
TGTGCCAGCAGTCCGACAGGTCCCTATGGCTACACCTTC
>TRBJ2-7|.|TRBV19|.
CASSTGYEQYF
TGTGCCAGTAGCACAGGTTACGAGCAGTACTTC
>TRBJ2-1|.|TRBV7-8|TRBD2
CASRKTSGVIMEQFF
TGTGCCAGCAGGAAGACTAGCGGCGTTATCATGGAGCAGTTCTTC
>TRBJ2-5|.|TRBV2|TRBD1
CASHLDYRGQTQYF
TGTGCCAGCCACCTCGATTACAGGGGGCAGACCCAGTACTTC
>TRBJ1-2|.|TRBV7-2|TRBD1
CASTTGGIRSYGYTF
TGTGCCAGCACGACAGGGGGCATTCGTAGCTATGGCTACACCTTC
>TRBJ2-1|.|TRBV7-9|.
CASSPRLGYNEQFF
TGTGCCAGCAGCCCTCGACTTGGGTACAATGAGCAGTTCTTC
>TRBJ1-5|.|TRBV19|TRBD1
CATQGGANQPQHF
TGTGCCACTCAAGGGGGCGCGAATCAGCCCCAGCATTTT
>TRBJ1-1|once|TRBV30|.
CAWLPRSLNTEAFF
TGTGCCTGGCTCCCAAGGAGCCTGAACACTGAAGCTTTCTTT
>TRBJ1-4|.|TRBV13|TRBD1
CASTLGQNNEKLFF
TGTGCCAGCACCTTGGGACAGAATAATGAAAAACTGTTTTTT
>TRBJ2-2|.|TRBV30|TRBD2
CAWSRGGATTGELFF
TGTGCCTGGAGTCGCGGGGGGGCAACCACCGGGGAGCTGTTTTTT
>TRBJ1-1|.|TRBV6-6|.
CASRLGNTEAFF
TGTGCCAGCCGACTAGGAAACACTGAAGCTTTCTTT
>TRBJ1-6|many|TRBV9|TRBD1
CASSGTGAHNSPLHF
TGTGCCAGCAGCGGGACAGGGGCTCATAATTCACCCCTCCACTTT
>TRBJ1-2|.|TRBV11-2|.
CASSLDREVFGYTF
TGTGCCAGCAGCTTAGACAGGGAGGTATTTGGCTACACCTTC
>TRBJ2-7|.|TRBV28|TRBD1
CASSRPGQGGDF
TGTGCCAGCAGTCGACCCGGACAGGGTGGTGACTTC
>TRBJ1-5|.|TRBV2|.
CASKEQADNQPQHF
TGTGCCAGCAAGGAACAGGCCGACAATCAGCCCCAGCATTTT
>TRBJ1-2|few|TRBV28|TRBD1
CASSQGTDLVNYGYTF
TGTGCCAGCAGTCAAGGGACAGACCTAGTTAACTATGGCTACACCTTC
>TRBJ2-5|.|TRBV5-1|TRBD1
CASSPAGGQETQYF
TGCGCCAGCAGCCCGGCAGGGGGCCAAGAGACCCAGTACTTC
>TRBJ2-1|.|TRBV6-1|.
CASSEDMVGQSSVYEQFF
TGTGCCAGCAGTGAAGATATGGTAGGACAGAGTTCCGTCTATGAGCAGTTCTTC
>TRBJ1-3|.|TRBV7-9|TRBD1
CASAGQGEANTIYF
TGTGCCAGCGCGGGACAGGGAGAGGCAAACACCATATATTTT
>TRBJ2-1|.|TRBV4-2|TRBD2
CASSHEHGGNEQFF
TGTGCCAGCAGCCATGAGCACGGGGGGAATGAGCAGTTCTTC
>TRBJ2-1|.|TRBV28|TRBD2
CASRSPPGGGANEQFF
TGTGCCAGCAGGTCACCCCCGGGCGGGGGGGCGAATGAGCAGTTCTTC
>TRBJ1-4|.|TRBV29-1|TRBD1
CSGRQGTSTNEKLFF
TGCAGCGGTAGACAGGGGACTTCAACTAATGAAAAACTGTTTTTT
>TRBJ1-6|.|TRBV6-4|.
CASSDRYNSPLHF
TGTGCCAGCTCCGACAGATATAATTCACCCCTCCACTTT
>TRBJ2-7|.|TRBV4-1|.
CASSHLGGRSSYEQYF
TGCGCCAGCAGCCATCTCGGGGGGCGAAGCTCCTACGAGCAGTACTTC